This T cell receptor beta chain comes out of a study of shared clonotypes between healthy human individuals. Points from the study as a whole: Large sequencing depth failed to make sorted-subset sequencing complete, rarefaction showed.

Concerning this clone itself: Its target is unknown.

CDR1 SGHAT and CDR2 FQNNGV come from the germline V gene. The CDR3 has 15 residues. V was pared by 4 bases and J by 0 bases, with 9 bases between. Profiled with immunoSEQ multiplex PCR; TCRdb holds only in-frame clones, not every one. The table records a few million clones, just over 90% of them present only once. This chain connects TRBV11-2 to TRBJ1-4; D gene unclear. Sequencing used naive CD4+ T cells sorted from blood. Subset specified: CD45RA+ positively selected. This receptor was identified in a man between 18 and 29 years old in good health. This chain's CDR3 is CASSSAIATNEKLFF. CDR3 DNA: TGTGCCAGCAGCTCTGCTATCGCAACTAATGAAAAACTGTTTTTT. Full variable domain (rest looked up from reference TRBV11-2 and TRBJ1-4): EAGVAQSPRYKIIEKRQSVAFWCNPISGHATLYWYQQILGQGPKLLIQFQNNGVVDDSQLPKDRFSAERLKGVDSTLKIQPAKLEDSAVYLCASSSAIATNEKLFFGSGTQLSVL.